The sequence of this T cell receptor beta chain was determined in a study of blood T cell repertoires in COVID-19. Study as a whole: T cells, B-cell-depleted T cells, or PBMCs provided the cDNA or gDNA that served as material.

V lost 3 bases, J lost 4 bases, and 9 bases stayed unmatched. The CDR3 runs to 15 residues. Germline lookup yields CDR1 DFQATT and CDR2 SNEGSKA (reference sequence). Per the original methods: Estimates of nucleated cell counts were drawn from the amplification of reference gene primers. Libraries were prepared by immunoSEQ multiplex PCR; TCRdb keeps only in-frame clonotypes and omits some of them. V and J calls plus clone size are reproduced from that table; the DNA served to infer D and trimming. The sample lists a few hundred thousand clones; approximately 86% were seen once. V gene TRBV20-1 combines with J gene TRBJ2-3; 8 bases align to TRBD1. This TCR came from a young man with active or convalescent COVID-19. The sample comprised peripheral blood. CDR3 DNA: TGCAGTGCTAGTGAGCCCATCAGGGGGCCAGATACGCAGTATTTT. Translated: CSASEPIRGPDTQYF.